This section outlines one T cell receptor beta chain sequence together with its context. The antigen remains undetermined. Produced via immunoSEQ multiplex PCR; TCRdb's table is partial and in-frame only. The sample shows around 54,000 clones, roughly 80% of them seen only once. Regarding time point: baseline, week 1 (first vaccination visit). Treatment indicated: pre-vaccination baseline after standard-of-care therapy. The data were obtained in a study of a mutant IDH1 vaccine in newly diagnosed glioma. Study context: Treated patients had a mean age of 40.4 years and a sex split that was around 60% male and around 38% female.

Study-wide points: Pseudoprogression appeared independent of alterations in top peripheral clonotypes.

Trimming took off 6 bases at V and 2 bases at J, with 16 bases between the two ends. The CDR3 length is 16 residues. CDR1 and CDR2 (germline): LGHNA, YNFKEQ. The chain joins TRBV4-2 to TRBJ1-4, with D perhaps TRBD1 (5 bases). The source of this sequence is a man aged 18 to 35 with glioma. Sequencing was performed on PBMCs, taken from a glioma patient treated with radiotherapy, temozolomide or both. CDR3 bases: TGTGCCAGCAGTCAGGATCCAGGGTACACTAATGAAAAACTGTTTTTT. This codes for CASSQDPGYTNEKLFF.